This T cell receptor (beta chain) was captured by sequencing in a study of blood T cell repertoires in COVID-19 (TCRdb year 2020). Notes on the research overall: The collaborator samples originated in the United States, Italy and Spain and spanned the acute and convalescent phases of COVID-19. The material from the prospective study consisted of cDNA or gDNA derived from T cells, B-cell-depleted T cells, or PBMCs. The dataset comprised deeply sampled blood TCRbeta repertoires from subjects exposed to, actively infected with, or recovered from COVID-19. A freely available public database, intended as a resource for researchers studying the immune response to SARS-CoV-2, is where the repertoires were released. Samples came from the ongoing ImmuneRACE study (first 160 participants) plus 1,254 subjects from 6 global collaborators. Nearly every sample came with metadata listing a de-identified subject ID, COVID-19 status, age in years and sex. Where available, HLA class I and class II types were taken from metadata supplied by the sample provider and were not determined by assay-based typing.

TCRbeta CDR3 regions were amplified from genomic DNA by means of the immunoSEQ Assay, a bias-controlled multiplex PCR. Concerning the study's data processing: The number of nucleated cells in each sample was estimated from the amplification of reference gene primers within the assay. To quantify the absolute abundance of each unique TCRbeta CDR3 rearrangement, sequence reads were collapsed and filtered. For each sample, productive Simpson clonality was calculated by taking the square root of Simpson's diversity index across productive rearrangements. The table was pulled from immuneACCESS by TCRdb, which kept in-frame rearrangements only. Such tables lose some clones; where checked, under half of the loss comes from unresolved V genes, and the rest has no known cause. V and J calls and clone size are copied from that table; D and trimming were computed from the DNA. The sample includes under 250,000 clones, with around 86% observed a single time. The ten largest clonotypes hold more than 8.5% of the sample.

Concerning this clone itself: Its antigen has not been determined. No base quality values were provided; no much bigger clone lies one nucleotide off.

The CDR3, cysteine through phenylalanine, is 15 amino acids long. The retained sequence is limited to the CDR3, 45 bases, with the frame set at the first base. The germline V gene (reference sequence) specifies LGHDT as CDR1 and YNNKEL as CDR2. V is reduced by 2 bases and J by 0 bases, leaving a spacing of 9 bases between them. Study-wide findings and limitations: The quantity of clinical and demographic metadata differed by source and by participant and was supplied without curation.

Participants in the prospective study were aged roughly 18 to 100 years, lived in 20 to 30 United States geographic areas, and enrolled through a virtual design. Cohort assignment in the prospective study relied on participant-reported clinical history from a screening survey and a study questionnaire. In the prospective study, mobile phlebotomists collected whole blood, serum and a nasopharyngeal or oropharyngeal swab from each participant. Additional blood draws and questionnaires over an approximately 2-month period could optionally be provided by prospective study participants. Prospective study blood samples were shipped either frozen or at room temperature before DNA extraction.

Input material: PBMCs or T cells enriched from blood (not recorded which). The receptor's source is a woman between 50 and 59 years old with acute COVID-19. The V and J genes are TRBV3-1 (or the pseudogene TRBV3-2) and TRBJ2-3; there is no confident call for the D gene. CDR3 protein: CASSQFGTSTDTQYF. The nucleotide sequence is TGTGCCAGCAGCCAATTTGGTACTAGCACAGATACGCAGTATTTT.